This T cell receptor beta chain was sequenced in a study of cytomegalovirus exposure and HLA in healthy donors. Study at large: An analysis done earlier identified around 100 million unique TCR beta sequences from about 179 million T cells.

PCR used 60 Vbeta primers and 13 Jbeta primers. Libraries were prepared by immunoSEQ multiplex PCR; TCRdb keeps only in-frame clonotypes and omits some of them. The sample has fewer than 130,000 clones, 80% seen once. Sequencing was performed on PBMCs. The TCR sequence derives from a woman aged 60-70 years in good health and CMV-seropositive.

The CDR3 DNA follows: TGCAGCGTTGAAGGGACAGCCAAAAGACTAGCCAAAAACATTCAGTACTTC. Amino acid sequence: CSVEGTAKRLAKNIQYF. The chain recombines TRBV29-1 with TRBJ2-4; a possible D gene is TRBD1 (6 bases). The germline V and J ends were trimmed by 1 base and 0 bases, with 16 bases remaining between them. This CDR3 is 17 amino acids long. Germline V gene data show CDR1 as SQVTM and CDR2 as ANQGSEA.